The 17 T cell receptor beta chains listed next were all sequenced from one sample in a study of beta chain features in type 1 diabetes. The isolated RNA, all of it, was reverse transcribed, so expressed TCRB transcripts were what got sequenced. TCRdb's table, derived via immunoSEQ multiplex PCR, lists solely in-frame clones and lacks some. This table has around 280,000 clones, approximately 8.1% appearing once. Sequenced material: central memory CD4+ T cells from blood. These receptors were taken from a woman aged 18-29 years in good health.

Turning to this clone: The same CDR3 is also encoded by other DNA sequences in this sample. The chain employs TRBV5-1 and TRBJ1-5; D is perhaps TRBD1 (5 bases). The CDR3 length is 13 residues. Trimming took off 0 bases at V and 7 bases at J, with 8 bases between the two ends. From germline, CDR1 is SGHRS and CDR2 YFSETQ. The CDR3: CASSLETDQPQHF. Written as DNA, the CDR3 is TGCGCCAGCAGCTTGGAGACAGACCAGCCCCAGCATTTT.

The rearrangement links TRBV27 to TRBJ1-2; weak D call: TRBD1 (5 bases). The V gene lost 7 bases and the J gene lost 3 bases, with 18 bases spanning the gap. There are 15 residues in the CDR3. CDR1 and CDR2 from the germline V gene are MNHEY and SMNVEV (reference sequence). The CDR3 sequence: CASTPKRGLDYGYTF. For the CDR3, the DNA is TGTGCCAGCACTCCTAAAAGGGGACTGGACTATGGCTACACCTTC.

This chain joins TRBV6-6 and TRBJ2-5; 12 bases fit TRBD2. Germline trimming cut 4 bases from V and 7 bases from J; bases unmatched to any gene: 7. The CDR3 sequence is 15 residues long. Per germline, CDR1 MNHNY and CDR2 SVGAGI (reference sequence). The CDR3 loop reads CASSSGLAGHGTQYF. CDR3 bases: TGTGCCAGCAGTTCCGGACTAGCGGGGCACGGGACCCAGTACTTC.

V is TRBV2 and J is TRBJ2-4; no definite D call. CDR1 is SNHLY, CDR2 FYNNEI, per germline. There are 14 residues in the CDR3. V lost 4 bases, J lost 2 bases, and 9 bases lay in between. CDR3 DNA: TGTGCCAGCAGTGTCTTTGGGACCAAAAACATTCAGTACTTC. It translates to CASSVFGTKNIQYF.

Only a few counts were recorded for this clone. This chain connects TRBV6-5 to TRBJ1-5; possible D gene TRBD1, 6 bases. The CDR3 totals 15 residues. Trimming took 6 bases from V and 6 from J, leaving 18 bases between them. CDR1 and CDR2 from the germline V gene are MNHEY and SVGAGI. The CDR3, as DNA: TGTGCCAGCAGCTCCTCCTGGGGGGGCACTCAGCCCCAGCATTTT. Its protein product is CASSSSWGGTQPQHF.

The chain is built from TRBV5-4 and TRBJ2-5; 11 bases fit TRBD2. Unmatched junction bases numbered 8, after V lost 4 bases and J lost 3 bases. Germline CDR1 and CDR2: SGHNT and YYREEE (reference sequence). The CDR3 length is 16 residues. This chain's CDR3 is CASSPGLAGIKETQYF. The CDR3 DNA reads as TGTGCCAGCAGCCCAGGACTAGCGGGTATCAAAGAGACCCAGTACTTC.

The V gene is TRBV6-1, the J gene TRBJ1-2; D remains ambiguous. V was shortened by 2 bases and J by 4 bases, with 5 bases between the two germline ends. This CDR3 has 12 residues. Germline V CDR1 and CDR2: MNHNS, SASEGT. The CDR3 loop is CASSETGYGYTF. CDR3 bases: TGTGCCAGCAGTGAAACTGGCTATGGCTACACCTTC.

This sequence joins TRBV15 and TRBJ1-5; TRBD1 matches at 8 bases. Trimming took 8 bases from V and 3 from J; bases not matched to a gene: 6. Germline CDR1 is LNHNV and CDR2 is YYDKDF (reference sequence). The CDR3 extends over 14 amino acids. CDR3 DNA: TGTGCCACCCACCGGGACAGGAACAATCAGCCCCAGCATTTT. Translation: CATHRDRNNQPQHF.

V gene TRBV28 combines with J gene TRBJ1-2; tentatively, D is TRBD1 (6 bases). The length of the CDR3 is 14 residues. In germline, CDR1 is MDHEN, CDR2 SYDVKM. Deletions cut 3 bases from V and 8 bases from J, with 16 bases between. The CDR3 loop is CASSFLPGQKGYTF. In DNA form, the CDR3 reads TGTGCCAGCAGTTTCCTACCTGGACAGAAGGGCTACACCTTC.

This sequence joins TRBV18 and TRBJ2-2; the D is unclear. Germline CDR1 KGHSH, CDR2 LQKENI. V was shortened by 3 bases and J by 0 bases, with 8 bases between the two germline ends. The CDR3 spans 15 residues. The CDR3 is CASSPSTANTGELFF. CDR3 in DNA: TGTGCCAGCTCACCTAGCACCGCGAACACCGGGGAGCTGTTTTTT.

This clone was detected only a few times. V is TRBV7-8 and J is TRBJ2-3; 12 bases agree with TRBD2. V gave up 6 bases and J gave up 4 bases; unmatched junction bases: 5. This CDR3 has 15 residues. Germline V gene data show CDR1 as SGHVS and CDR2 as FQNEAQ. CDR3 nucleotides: TGTGCCAGCAGAAAAACTAGCGGGAGGTCAGATACGCAGTATTTT. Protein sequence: CASRKTSGRSDTQYF.

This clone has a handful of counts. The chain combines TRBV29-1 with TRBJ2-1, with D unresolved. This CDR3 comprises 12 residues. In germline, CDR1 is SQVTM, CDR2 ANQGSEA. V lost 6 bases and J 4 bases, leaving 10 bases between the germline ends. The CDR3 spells CSVSDGYNEQFF. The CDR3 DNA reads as TGCAGCGTCTCGGACGGGTACAATGAGCAGTTCTTC.

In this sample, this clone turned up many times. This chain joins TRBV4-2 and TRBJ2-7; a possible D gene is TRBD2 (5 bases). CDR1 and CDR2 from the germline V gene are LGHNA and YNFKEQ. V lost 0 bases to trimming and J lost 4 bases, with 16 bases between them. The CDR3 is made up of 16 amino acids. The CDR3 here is CASSQDSGTGGYEQYF. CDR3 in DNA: TGTGCCAGCAGCCAAGATTCGGGAACGGGTGGTTACGAGCAGTACTTC.

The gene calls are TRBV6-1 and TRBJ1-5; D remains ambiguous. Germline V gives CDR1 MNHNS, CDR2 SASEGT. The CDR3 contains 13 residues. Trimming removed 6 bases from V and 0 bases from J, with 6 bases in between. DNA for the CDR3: TGTGCCAGCAGGCTCTATAGCAATCAGCCCCAGCATTTT. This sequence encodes CASRLYSNQPQHF.

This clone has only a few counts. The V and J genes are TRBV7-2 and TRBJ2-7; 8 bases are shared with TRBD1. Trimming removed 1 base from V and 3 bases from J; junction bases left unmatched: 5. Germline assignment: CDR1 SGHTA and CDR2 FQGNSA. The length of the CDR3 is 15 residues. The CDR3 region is CASSLDRGDHYEQYV. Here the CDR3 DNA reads TGTGCCAGCAGCTTAGACAGGGGGGATCACTACGAGCAGTACGTC.

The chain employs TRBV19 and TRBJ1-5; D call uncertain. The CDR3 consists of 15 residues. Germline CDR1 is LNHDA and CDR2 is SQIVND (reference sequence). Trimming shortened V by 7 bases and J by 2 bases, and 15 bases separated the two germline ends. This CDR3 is CASTQNLGGNQPQHF. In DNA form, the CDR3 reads TGTGCCAGTACCCAGAATCTTGGGGGCAATCAGCCCCAGCATTTT. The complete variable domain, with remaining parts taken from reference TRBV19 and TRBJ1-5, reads DGGITQSPKYLFRKEGQNVTLSCEQNLNHDAMYWYRQDPGQGLRLIYYSQIVNDFQKGDIAEGYSVSREKKESFPLTVTSAQKNPTAFYLCASTQNLGGNQPQHFGDGTRLSIL.

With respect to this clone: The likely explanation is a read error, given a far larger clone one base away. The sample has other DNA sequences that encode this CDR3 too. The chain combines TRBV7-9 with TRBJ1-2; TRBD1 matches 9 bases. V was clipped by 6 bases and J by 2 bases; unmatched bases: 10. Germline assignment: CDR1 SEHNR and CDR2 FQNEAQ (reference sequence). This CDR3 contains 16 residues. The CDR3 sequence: CASSKAGTGLNYGYTF. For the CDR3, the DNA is TGTGCCAGCAGTAAAGCCGGGACAGGGCTCAACTATGGCTACACCTTC.